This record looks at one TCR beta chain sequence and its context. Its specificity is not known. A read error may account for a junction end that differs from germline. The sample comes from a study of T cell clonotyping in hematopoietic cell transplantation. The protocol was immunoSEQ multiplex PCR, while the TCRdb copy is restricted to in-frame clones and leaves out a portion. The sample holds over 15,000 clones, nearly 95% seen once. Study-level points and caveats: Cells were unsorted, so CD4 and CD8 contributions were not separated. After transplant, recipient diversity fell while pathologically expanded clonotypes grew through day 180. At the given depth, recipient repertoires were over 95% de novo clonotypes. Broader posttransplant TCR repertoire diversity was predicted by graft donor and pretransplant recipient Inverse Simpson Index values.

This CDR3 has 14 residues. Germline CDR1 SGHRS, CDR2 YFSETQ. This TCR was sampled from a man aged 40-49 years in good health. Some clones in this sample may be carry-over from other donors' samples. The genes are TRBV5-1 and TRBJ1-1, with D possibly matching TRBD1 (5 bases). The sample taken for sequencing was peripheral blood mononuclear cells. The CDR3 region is CAISSGHSNTEAFF. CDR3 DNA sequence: TGCGCCATCAGCTCAGGACACTCGAACACTGAAGCTTTCTTT. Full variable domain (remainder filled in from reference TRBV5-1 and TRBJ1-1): KAGVTQTPRYLIKTRGQQVTLSCSPISGHRSVSWYQQTPGQGLQFLFEYFSETQRNKGNFPGRFSGRQFSNSRSEMNVSTLELGDSALYLCAISSGHSNTEAFFGQGTRLTVV.